A selection of T cell receptor beta chains follows, all from one sample in a study of cytomegalovirus exposure and HLA in healthy donors. Data came from immunoSEQ multiplex PCR; TCRdb stores just in-frame clones and leaves some out. The sample carries around 120,000 clones, roughly 82% recorded once. Sequenced sample: PBMCs. The receptors come from a man aged 18 to 35 in good health and CMV-seronegative. Each CDR3 is given with its conserved first and last residue. The D gene is left open where the match is weak. The listing skips clone size in some rows; elsewhere it reads once, few, many or a size class.

j_call d_call clone_size v_call cdr3_nt cdr3_aa
TRBJ2-7 TRBD2 NA TRBV2 TGTGCCAGCCTCTTCGGGGGGATCTCCTACGAGCAGTACTTC CASLFGGISYEQYF
TRBJ2-6 NA NA TRBV5-1 TGCGCCAGCAGCTTGGCCGGGAGTGGGGCCAACGTCCTGACTTTC CASSLAGSGANVLTF
TRBJ1-3 NA NA TRBV7-9 TGTGCCAGCAGCCGCGGGGGTTCTGGAAACACCATATATTTT CASSRGGSGNTIYF
TRBJ1-2 TRBD1 NA TRBV6-5 TGTGCCAGCAGTGGGACAGGCTTCTATGGCTACACCTTC CASSGTGFYGYTF
TRBJ1-3 TRBD1 NA TRBV7-9 TGTGCCAGCAGCGCCCCCTTTGGGGACAGAGCCTCTGGAAACACCATATATTTT CASSAPFGDRASGNTIYF
TRBJ1-4 NA NA TRBV27 TGTGCCAGCAGTTTAAAACAGGGACGTCCCACTAATGAAAAACTGTTTTTT CASSLKQGRPTNEKLFF
TRBJ2-1 TRBD2 NA TRBV2 TGTGCCAGCAGTGTTGAGAGACCCGAACTAGCGGGACCCTACAATGAGCAGTTCTTC CASSVERPELAGPYNEQFF
TRBJ1-3 NA NA TRBV4-1 TGCGCCAGCAGCCAAGTGGGTCGACAGGCCTCTGGAAACACCATATATTTT CASSQVGRQASGNTIYF
TRBJ2-3 NA NA TRBV5-1 TGCGCCAGCAGCTTGGCCGGGGATACGCAGTATTTT CASSLAGDTQYF
TRBJ2-5 NA NA TRBV25-1 TGTGCCAGCAGTCAGGTTTCGGGAGCACGGGAGACCCAGTACTTC CASSQVSGARETQYF
TRBJ2-1 TRBD2 NA TRBV6-5 TGTGCCAGCAGTTCGGCGGGAGGGCCCTACAATGAGCAGTTCTTC CASSSAGGPYNEQFF
TRBJ2-7 TRBD1 few TRBV2 TGTGCCACGGGACAGGGTTCCTACGAGCAGTACTTC CATGQGSYEQYF
TRBJ2-1 TRBD2 NA TRBV27 TGTGCCAGCAGTGGCGGGACTAGCGGCGTTAATGAGCAGTTCTTC CASSGGTSGVNEQFF
TRBJ2-1 TRBD1 NA TRBV9 TGTGCCAGCAACCCCGTCGAGGGAGGACAGGGGGTCAGCGATGAGCAGTTCTTC CASNPVEGGQGVSDEQFF
TRBJ1-4 NA NA TRBV9 TGTGCCAGCAACCACGGACAGACTAATGAAAAACTGTTTTTT CASNHGQTNEKLFF
TRBJ2-7 NA NA TRBV28 TGTGCCAGCAGTCCTGGGGGCTCCATCTACGAGCAGTACTTC CASSPGGSIYEQYF
TRBJ1-4 TRBD1 NA TRBV30 TGTGCCTGGAGCCGAGGACAGGGAAGCGAAAAACTGTTTTTT CAWSRGQGSEKLFF
TRBJ1-5 NA NA TRBV27 TGTGCCAGCAACCCAACCGGGACAACTCAGCCCCAGCATTTT CASNPTGTTQPQHF
TRBJ2-6 NA NA TRBV19 TGTGCCAGTACCCCGGCACACACTTACTATGGGGCCAACGTCCTGACTTTC CASTPAHTYYGANVLTF
TRBJ2-7 NA NA TRBV21-1 TGTGCCAGCAGCTCTCTGCCCCAGTCAGGCGAGCAGTACTTC CASSSLPQSGEQYF
TRBJ2-3 NA NA TRBV11-2 TGTGCCAGCAGCCCCAGCGGCCGGGCCCCCACTAGCACAGATACGCAGTATTTT CASSPSGRAPTSTDTQYF
TRBJ1-2 NA NA TRBV2 TGTGCCAGCAGTCCCCGGGGGACGGGGTCGCTGGAGCGCGGCTACACCTTC CASSPRGTGSLERGYTF
TRBJ2-7 NA NA TRBV6-5 TGTGCCAGCAGTTACGGAGCTCAGGGGACCTACGAGCAGTACTTC CASSYGAQGTYEQYF
TRBJ2-1 TRBD1 NA TRBV27 TGTGCCAGCGGAAACACAGGGGGCGTTTCCAATGAGCAGTTCTTC CASGNTGGVSNEQFF
TRBJ1-2 NA NA TRBV5-4 TGTGCCAGCAGCTTGGCCGGAGTTTACTATGGCTACACCTTC CASSLAGVYYGYTF
TRBJ2-1 NA few TRBV30 TGTGCCTGGAGCGCCCTAGACAGATACAATGAGCAGTTCTTC CAWSALDRYNEQFF
TRBJ1-1 TRBD1 NA TRBV30 TGTGCCTGGAGTACCCACACAGGGGGTGAAGCTTTCTTT CAWSTHTGGEAFF
TRBJ2-7 NA NA TRBV29-1 TGCAGCGTTGGAGCGACGGTCTACGAGCAGTACTTC CSVGATVYEQYF
TRBJ2-1 NA NA TRBV7-2 TGTGCCAGCAGCTGGGGGGACTACAATGAGCAGTTCTTC CASSWGDYNEQFF
TRBJ2-6 NA NA TRBV4-1 TGCGCCAGCAGCCAAAAAGGGGTCTCTGGGGCCAACGTCCTGACTTTC CASSQKGVSGANVLTF
TRBJ2-3 TRBD2 once TRBV10-3 TGTGCCATCAACTCCGGGACTAGCGGGACCCCCACAGATACGCAGTATTTT CAINSGTSGTPTDTQYF
TRBJ2-7 NA NA TRBV5-1 TGCGCCAGCAGCGGGGCCTTCCACGTGGAGCAGTACTTC CASSGAFHVEQYF
TRBJ1-2 NA once TRBV21-1 TGTGCCAGCAGCGATTGGGTGACAGGGCGCGGCTATGGCTACACCTTC CASSDWVTGRGYGYTF
TRBJ2-6 NA NA TRBV5-3 TGTGCCAGAAGCTTTTGTAGGGGCGCTTTCCCCCTCGCTGGGGCCAACGTCCTGACTTTC CARSFCRGAFPLAGANVLTF
TRBJ2-7 TRBD2 NA TRBV12-5 TGTGCTAGTGGCCCCTCCGGGGGGGCCTACGAGCAGTACTTC CASGPSGGAYEQYF
TRBJ2-1 NA NA TRBV12-2 TGTGCAAGTCGCTTAGAGGGGACAGGGAATCCCTTTAACAATGAGCAGTTCTTC CASRLEGTGNPFNNEQFF
TRBJ2-1 TRBD2 NA TRBV30 TGTGCCTGGAGTGTAGGACTAGGAAGATACAATGAGCAGTTCTTC CAWSVGLGRYNEQFF
TRBJ2-1 TRBD1 NA TRBV10-3 TGTGCCATCACCCTCCCCGGCCCAGGGGGTGGTGAGCAGTTCTTC CAITLPGPGGGEQFF
TRBJ1-4 NA NA TRBV7-8 TGTGCCAGCAGCTACAGGCGAACTAATGAAAAACTGTTTTTT CASSYRRTNEKLFF
TRBJ2-1 NA NA TRBV7-8 TGTGCCAGCAGCTTTAGTTCGGTCGGGGGGCCGGGTGAGCAGTTCTTC CASSFSSVGGPGEQFF
TRBJ1-6 NA once TRBV6-1 TGTGCCAGCAGCCGAGGGAATTCACCCCTCCACTTT CASSRGNSPLHF
TRBJ2-5 NA NA TRBV5-6 TGTGCCAGCAGCCAAATACTAACTCAAGAGACCCAGTACTTC CASSQILTQETQYF
TRBJ2-7 NA NA TRBV29-1 TGCAGCGTTGTACCGGCGGGGATCGGCGAGCAGTACTTC CSVVPAGIGEQYF
TRBJ2-7 TRBD2 NA TRBV5-1 TGCGCCAGCAAGGGGACTAGCGATTCCTACGAGCAGTACTTC CASKGTSDSYEQYF
TRBJ1-5 TRBD1 NA TRBV30 TGTGCCTGGAGCCCGGGACAGGGGTATCAGCCCCAGCATTTT CAWSPGQGYQPQHF
TRBJ2-7 NA NA TRBV27 TGTGCCAGCAGTGATCCTTCGGGATACGAGCAGTACTTC CASSDPSGYEQYF
TRBJ1-5 NA NA TRBV7-8 TGTGCCAGCAGCTTAGGGGGGGGAGGAGTAGGCAATCAGCCCCAGCATTTT CASSLGGGGVGNQPQHF
TRBJ2-3 TRBD1 NA TRBV18 TGTGCCAGCTCAGACGGACAGGGCACAGATACGCAGTATTTT CASSDGQGTDTQYF
TRBJ1-2 NA NA TRBV5-1 TGCGCCAGCAGCTTGGCTACAGCCCATGGCTACACCTTC CASSLATAHGYTF
TRBJ1-2 NA NA TRBV12-2 TGTGCAAGTCGCGCGCGATCCGGGACACACTATGGCTACACCTTC CASRARSGTHYGYTF
TRBJ2-7 NA NA TRBV7-2 TGTGCCAGCAGCTTCCGCGCGCCGCCCGAGCAGTACTTC CASSFRAPPEQYF
TRBJ1-2 TRBD1 NA TRBV7-9 TGTGCCAGCAGCTCCCCACAGGGGGATGGCTACACCTTC CASSSPQGDGYTF
TRBJ2-1 NA NA TRBV4-1 TGCGCCAGCAGCCAAGTTCCAGTCTCCTACAATGAGCAGTTCTTC CASSQVPVSYNEQFF